This TCR beta chain stems from a study of T cell repertoires in breast cancer. General study results and limits: Eight TRBV7 primers may have caused mispriming bias toward TRBV7 in shared TCRs.

This CDR3 is 14 amino acids long. Germline assignment: CDR1 MNHNS and CDR2 SASEGT. Trimming took 7 bases from V and 5 from J; bases not matched to a gene: 4. A second nested PCR with blocking oligonucleotides suppressed unpaired genes. TCRdb passed the emulsion pairing reads through MiXCR, listing each CDR3 protein once. The sample yields nearly 40,000 distinct CDR3 sequences, roughly 44% seen once. This clonotype was counted at least ten times. Its specificity is not known. The expanded emulsion RT-PCR method captured paired alpha and beta chains from CD8+ T cells. The sequence came from a pool of human donors with breast cancer or a healthy control (not recorded which). The sample was CD8+ T cells. The chain links TRBV6-1 to TRBJ1-6, with 8 bases fitting TRBD1. The CDR3 loop is CASTPGQDNSPLHF. The CDR3 DNA reads as TGTGCCAGCACCCCGGGACAGGATAATTCACCCCTCCACTTT.